This TCR beta chain was captured in a study of blood T cell repertoires in COVID-19. The V gene's germline CDR1 is LNHDA and CDR2 SQIVND (reference sequence). The CDR3 is 12 residues long. Deletions cut 7 bases from V and 9 bases from J, with 13 bases between. Authors' analysis steps: Reference gene primer amplification in the assay estimated nucleated cell counts. Assay: immunoSEQ multiplex PCR; the TCRdb copy retains only in-frame clones and omits some. V and J calls and clone size follow that table, whereas D and trimming were derived from the DNA. The sample contains about 160,000 clones, 84% of which appear only once.

The clonotype comes from a man aged 40-49 years who had recovered from COVID-19. The V and J genes are TRBV19 and TRBJ1-5, with D possibly being TRBD1 (5 bases). The sample taken for sequencing was peripheral blood. CDR3: CASTQGQLPQHF. The CDR3 DNA is TGTGCCAGTACCCAGGGTCAGTTGCCCCAGCATTTT.